The 26 T cell receptor beta chains presented below share a single source sample, sequenced in a study of cytomegalovirus exposure and HLA in healthy donors. The PCR used 60 Vbeta and 13 Jbeta primers. Produced via immunoSEQ multiplex PCR; TCRdb's table is partial and in-frame only. The sample includes about 140,000 clones, roughly three quarters of them seen just once. Material for sequencing was PBMCs. Receptor source: a woman in her 50s in good health and CMV-seronegative.

The CDR3 bases are TGTGCCAGCAGCTCACACAGGGCTCGACTTAATGAGCAGTTCTTC. Its protein product is CASSSHRARLNEQFF. The genes are TRBV7-8 and TRBJ2-1; perhaps TRBD1 as D (6 bases). The ends were cut back, 4 bases at V and 7 bases at J, with 17 bases in the middle. This CDR3 is built from 15 residues. Germline loops: CDR1 SGHVS, CDR2 FQNEAQ.

The rearrangement joins TRBV6-6 to TRBJ1-1; D not resolved. The CDR3 contains 14 residues. Between the trimmed V and J ends, which lost 4 bases and 1 base, there was a span of 10 bases. The germline CDR1 and CDR2 sequences are MNHNY and SVGAGI (reference sequence). CDR3 protein: CASSWRFPNTEAFF. CDR3 DNA sequence: TGTGCCAGCAGTTGGAGGTTCCCGAACACTGAAGCTTTCTTT.

V is TRBV11-2 and J is TRBJ1-1, with D hard to call. Germline CDR1 reads SGHAT; CDR2 reads FQNNGV. V lost 5 bases and J lost 1, with 14 bases in between. CDR3 length: 15 amino acids. CDR3 protein: CASSQSRYRNTEAFF. The CDR3 DNA reads TGTGCCAGCAGCCAAAGTAGATACAGGAACACTGAAGCTTTCTTT.

The chain couples TRBV6-6 to TRBJ2-7; 7 nucleotides agree with TRBD1. From germline, CDR1 is MNHNY and CDR2 SVGAGI (reference sequence). The CDR3 totals 16 residues. V lost 6 bases and J lost 1; bases outside the gene matches: 12. As DNA, the CDR3 is TGTGCCAGCAGACTCTTTCCGGGACAGTCGTCCTACGAGCAGTACTTC. This translates into CASRLFPGQSSYEQYF.

The rearrangement joins TRBV19 to TRBJ2-2; D might be TRBD1 (6 bases). Germline V gives CDR1 LNHDA, CDR2 SQIVND (reference sequence). The CDR3 spans 15 residues. V was shortened by 7 bases and J by 2 bases, with 14 bases between the two germline ends. This chain's CDR3 is CASTKLDSNTGELFF. DNA for the CDR3: TGTGCCAGTACTAAACTGGACAGTAACACCGGGGAGCTGTTTTTT.

The DNA for the CDR3 is TGTGCCAGCAGCCCACGGGCTAGCGGCGATACGCAGTATTTT. As protein: CASSPRASGDTQYF. The chain employs TRBV7-2 and TRBJ2-3; 7 bases are a match to TRBD2. Germline V gene data show CDR1 as SGHTA and CDR2 as FQGNSA. The CDR3 sequence is 14 residues long. V shed 5 bases and J 6 bases; nucleotides not matched to a gene: 8.

This rearrangement joins TRBV7-8 to TRBJ1-1; 7 positions match TRBD1. This CDR3 comprises 16 residues. The ends lost 1 base at V and 1 base at J; junction bases unmatched: 6. In germline, CDR1 is SGHVS, CDR2 FQNEAQ. For the CDR3, the DNA is TGTGCCAGCAGCTTAGTACGGAACAGGGGGAACACTGAAGCTTTCTTT. This encodes CASSLVRNRGNTEAFF. The full variable domain, completed using reference TRBV7-8 and TRBJ1-1, is GAGVSQSPRYKVAKRGQDVALRCDPISGHVSLFWYQQALGQGPEFLTYFQNEAQLDKSGLPSDRFFAERPEGSVSTLKIQRTQQEDSAVYLCASSLVRNRGNTEAFFGQGTRLTVV.

This clone appeared once. This sequence joins TRBV5-1 and TRBJ2-7, with TRBD2 as a possible D gene (5 bases). Trimming removed 4 bases from V and 2 bases from J, with 13 bases in between. CDR3 size: 14 residues. Germline loops: CDR1 SGHRS, CDR2 YFSETQ. CDR3 nucleotides: TGCGCCAGCAGCACCTCGGGGATTACCTACGAGCAGTACTTC. Translating it yields CASSTSGITYEQYF.

This clone has a handful of counts. The chain uses TRBV27 and TRBJ1-1; D gene unclear. Trimming took 3 bases from V and 7 from J, leaving 15 bases between them. The germline CDR1 and CDR2 sequences are MNHEY and SMNVEV (reference sequence). The CDR3 has 14 amino acids. The CDR3 reads CASSLSGLGSEAFF. The CDR3 nucleotides are TGTGCCAGCAGTTTGAGTGGTTTGGGGAGTGAAGCTTTCTTT.

The sample holds many counts of this clone. This chain uses TRBV5-8 with TRBJ1-4; D perhaps matches TRBD1 (6 bases). Germline V gene lookup returns CDR1 SGHTS and CDR2 YDEGEE. CDR3 length equals 14 residues. The V end lost 1 base, the J end lost 8 bases, and 12 bases lay between the germline ends. CDR3 in DNA: TGTGCCAGCAGCTTGAGGGGGGGCGGAGAAAAACTGTTTTTT. This sequence encodes CASSLRGGGEKLFF. Drawing the rest from reference TRBV5-8 and TRBJ1-4, the complete variable domain is EAGVTQSPTHLIKTRGQQATLRCSPISGHTSVYWYQQALGLGLQFLLWYDEGEERNRGNFPPRFSGRQFPNYSSELNVNALELEDSALYLCASSLRGGGEKLFFGSGTQLSVL.

V usage is TRBV5-1 and J usage is TRBJ1-2, with D unresolved. The V and J ends lost 3 bases and 6 bases respectively, with 9 bases between them. Germline-derived CDR1 and CDR2 are SGHRS and YFSETQ. The CDR3 sequence is 12 residues long. The CDR3 is CASSYPGNGYTF. The CDR3 DNA reads as TGCGCCAGCAGCTACCCGGGGAATGGCTACACCTTC.

Only a few counts were recorded for this clone. The chain is built from TRBV5-6 and TRBJ1-5; possible D gene TRBD1, 5 bases. The CDR3 is 14 amino acids. Germline V gene lookup returns CDR1 SGHDT and CDR2 YYEEEE. Trimming stripped 3 bases from V and 7 bases from J, with 14 bases between. The CDR3: CASSSWGGTQPQHF. DNA for the CDR3: TGTGCCAGCAGCTCTTGGGGGGGAACCCAGCCCCAGCATTTT. The whole variable domain, filled in from reference TRBV5-6 and TRBJ1-5, reads DAGVTQSPTHLIKTRGQQVTLRCSPKSGHDTVSWYQQALGQGPQFIFQYYEEEERQRGNFPDRFSGHQFPNYSSELNVNALLLGDSALYLCASSSWGGTQPQHFGDGTRLSIL.

V is TRBV2 and J is TRBJ1-2; D is undetermined. CDR1 is SNHLY, CDR2 FYNNEI, per germline. This CDR3 contains 11 residues. Trimming cost V 2 bases and J 10 bases, with 8 bases left between them. This CDR3 is CASSETGLYTF. The CDR3 DNA sequence: TGTGCCAGCAGTGAAACGGGTCTCTACACCTTC.

As DNA, the CDR3 is TGTGCCAGCAGTGTTGACAGCCTTCACTATGGCTACACCTTC. As protein: CASSVDSLHYGYTF. The chain carries TRBV25-1 and TRBJ1-2; D perhaps matches TRBD1 (5 bases). V was clipped by 4 bases and J by 3 bases, with 12 bases between them. The CDR3 has 14 residues. The germline CDR1 and CDR2 sequences are MGHDK and SYGVNS.

The chain combines TRBV6-5 with TRBJ1-4; no firm D call. The CDR3 has 9 residues. Germline CDR1 is MNHEY and CDR2 is SVGAGI. The germline V and J ends were trimmed by 8 bases and 10 bases, with 5 bases remaining between them. Here the CDR3 DNA reads TGTGCCAGCCGACTAAAACTGTTTTTT. It codes for CASRLKLFF.

This chain joins TRBV29-1 and TRBJ1-3; D gene unclear. The CDR3 runs to 14 residues. V lost 4 bases, J lost 0 bases, and 10 bases lay in between. Germline values: CDR1 SQVTM, CDR2 ANQGSEA. The CDR3 sequence: CSVVVSHSGNTIYF. CDR3 coding DNA: TGCAGCGTTGTGGTCAGTCACTCTGGAAACACCATATATTTT.

This chain connects TRBV29-1 to TRBJ2-3; D uncertain. CDR3 length: 14 amino acids. The germline V gene has CDR1 SQVTM and CDR2 ANQGSEA. V was cut by 1 base and J by 1 base, with 9 bases left in between. The CDR3 coding sequence is TGCAGCGTTGAAGCCGTTAGTGGCACAGATACGCAGTATTTT. It translates to CSVEAVSGTDTQYF.

The chain couples TRBV27 to TRBJ2-7; 8 nucleotides match TRBD1. With V trimmed by 3 bases and J by 0 bases, 4 bases remained unmatched. The CDR3 totals 15 residues. Germline V lookup: CDR1 MNHEY, CDR2 SMNVEV (reference sequence). The CDR3 bases are TGTGCCAGCAGTTTGGAACAGGGGGTCTCCTACGAGCAGTACTTC. Its protein is CASSLEQGVSYEQYF.

Comment on this clone: Within the sample, other DNA sequences also encode this same CDR3. This chain connects TRBV6-4 to TRBJ2-3; 7 nucleotides align to TRBD2. CDR1 is MRHNA, CDR2 SNTAGT, per germline. The CDR3 is 15 amino acids. Losses at the gene ends were 2 bases for V and 0 bases for J; bases not matched to a gene: 2. The CDR3 nucleotides read TGTGCCAGCAGTGACGGCGGGGGTAGCACAGATACGCAGTATTTT. Translation gives CASSDGGGSTDTQYF.

This chain joins TRBV19 and TRBJ1-4, with no clear D. The V gene lost 6 bases and the J gene lost 0 bases, with 11 bases spanning the gap. This CDR3 contains 15 residues. Germline CDR1 is LNHDA and CDR2 is SQIVND (reference sequence). The CDR3, as DNA: TGTGCCAGTAGCGACAATTACGCAACTAATGAAAAACTGTTTTTT. Translating it yields CASSDNYATNEKLFF. The variable domain in full, with the rest retrieved from reference TRBV19 and TRBJ1-4, is DGGITQSPKYLFRKEGQNVTLSCEQNLNHDAMYWYRQDPGQGLRLIYYSQIVNDFQKGDIAEGYSVSREKKESFPLTVTSAQKNPTAFYLCASSDNYATNEKLFFGSGTQLSVL.

J is TRBJ2-3 and V is TRBV19, with 7 bases matching TRBD2. Germline V gene lookup returns CDR1 LNHDA and CDR2 SQIVND (reference sequence). This CDR3 contains 14 residues. J lost 2 bases, V lost 4 bases, and 3 bases had no gene match. The CDR3 loop is CASSKLAITDTQYF. DNA for the CDR3: TGTGCCAGTAGTAAACTAGCGATCACAGATACGCAGTATTTT.

This clone has a handful of counts. The gene calls are TRBV9 and TRBJ1-5; D is undetermined. From germline, CDR1 is SGDLS and CDR2 YYNGEE. The ends were cut back, 4 bases at V and 8 bases at J, with 13 bases in the middle. This CDR3 contains 13 residues. The CDR3 DNA reads as TGTGCCAGCAGCTATACCGGGATTGAGCCCCAGCATTTT. Encoded protein: CASSYTGIEPQHF. The full variable domain, completed using reference TRBV9 and TRBJ1-5, is DSGVTQTPKHLITATGQRVTLRCSPRSGDLSVYWYQQSLDQGLQFLIQYYNGEERAKGNILERFSAQQFPDLHSELNLSSLELGDSALYFCASSYTGIEPQHFGDGTRLSIL.

The chain uses TRBV7-2 and TRBJ2-1, with D unresolved. The CDR3 has 14 residues. Germline V gene sequence: CDR1 SGHTA, CDR2 FQGNSA. With 1 base removed from V and 7 bases from J, the gap between germline ends came to 11 bases. The CDR3 sequence is CASSLEPSRNEQFF. CDR3 sequence (DNA): TGTGCCAGCAGCTTAGAACCCTCCCGGAATGAGCAGTTCTTC.

The chain employs TRBV6-5 and TRBJ2-5; perhaps TRBD2 as D (5 bases). The CDR3 runs 14 residues. Deletions cut 6 bases from V and 4 bases from J, with 15 bases between. Germline CDR1 is MNHEY and CDR2 is SVGAGI. The CDR3 nucleotides read TGTGCCAGCAGCAGAGGAGGATGGCGAGAGACCCAGTACTTC. Residues: CASSRGGWRETQYF.

About this clone: One junction end does not reproduce the germline sequence, and a read error may be involved. This rearrangement joins TRBV7-7 to TRBJ2-2; 14 nucleotides agree with TRBD2. Germline V gene data show CDR1 as SSHAT and CDR2 as FNYEAQ (reference sequence). This CDR3 spans 16 amino acids. The CDR3 spells CASSQTSGGATGELFF. In DNA form, the CDR3 reads TGTGCTAGCAGCCAGACTAGCGGGGGGGCAACCGGGGAGCTGTTTTTT.

The V call is TRBV5-1, the J call TRBJ2-7; D is undetermined. Germline-derived CDR1 and CDR2 are SGHRS and YFSETQ. The CDR3 extends over 12 amino acids. Trimming cost V 2 bases and J 0 bases, with 3 bases left between them. The CDR3 is CASSFSSYEQYF. The CDR3 nucleotides are TGCGCCAGCAGCTTTAGCTCCTACGAGCAGTACTTC.